A selection of T cell receptor beta chains follows, all from one sample in a study of human T cells and chemical hapten exposure. Each CDR3 protein gets one entry after TCRdb re-called the RACE reads with MiXCR. The table includes approximately 85,000 distinct CDR3 sequences, 10% detected once. Sequenced here: whole blood, sampled in connection with sensitization to the hapten diphenylcyclopropenone (DPC). These receptors were taken from a woman younger than 45 with alopecia areata. Some clones in this sample may be carry-over from other donors' samples. Both conserved end residues are part of each CDR3. D genes are given only for firm matches. Part of the rows lack a size; the others show once, few, many or a class for expanded clones.

V gene,D gene,CDR3 length,J gene,clone size,CDR3 DNA,CDR3 protein
TRBV20-1,NA,16,TRBJ2-3,many,TGCAGTGCTAGAGACCCCCGGGGTTGGGGCACAGATACGCAGTATTTT,CSARDPRGWGTDTQYF
TRBV19,TRBD2,15,TRBJ2-5,many,TGTGCCAGTAGTATTCAGCGGGGGAACGAAGAGACCCAGTACTTC,CASSIQRGNEETQYF
TRBV7-3,TRBD2,15,TRBJ2-3,NA,TGTGCCAGCAGCGCGGTAGCGGGGTTCATGGATACGCAGTATTTT,CASSAVAGFMDTQYF
TRBV5-6,TRBD1,13,TRBJ2-5,many,TGTGCCAGCACCGGGACAGACCAAGAGACCCAGTACTTC,CASTGTDQETQYF
TRBV12-3/TRBV12-4,NA,13,TRBJ2-1,few,TGTGCCAGCAGGTTGGGGGTCGAGAATGAGCAGTTCTTC,CASRLGVENEQFF
TRBV15,TRBD1,14,TRBJ1-1,few,TGTGCCACCAGCCCACGGACAGGCCTCACTGAAGCTTTCTTT,CATSPRTGLTEAFF
TRBV2,NA,13,TRBJ2-2,many,TGTGCCAGCAGGGTCACTAGCACCGGGGAGCTGTTTTTT,CASRVTSTGELFF
TRBV20-1,TRBD2,15,TRBJ2-5,NA,TGCAGTGCTAAAGTCCTAGCGGGGGGCAGGGAGACCCAGTACTTC,CSAKVLAGGRETQYF
TRBV28,TRBD2,12,TRBJ2-5,once,TGTGCCAGCAGTACTAGCGGAGAGACCCAGTACTTC,CASSTSGETQYF
TRBV12-3/TRBV12-4,TRBD2,17,TRBJ2-3,many,TGTGCCAGCAGTTGGGAAGGACTAGCGGGACGCACAGATACGCAGTATTTT,CASSWEGLAGRTDTQYF
TRBV28,NA,11,TRBJ1-1,NA,TGTGCTATATACTCTAACACTGAAGCTTTCTTT,CAIYSNTEAFF
TRBV7-9,NA,13,TRBJ2-7,many,TGTGCCAGCTCCCGGACAGCCTCCTACGAGCAGTACTTC,CASSRTASYEQYF
TRBV27,NA,16,TRBJ2-1,many,TGTGCCAGCAGTCCCAGCCCTGACCTAACCTACAATGAGCAGTTCTTC,CASSPSPDLTYNEQFF
TRBV6-2/TRBV6-3,NA,14,TRBJ2-7,few,TGTGCCAGCAGTTACGGCGGGACGAAGTACGAGCAGTACTTC,CASSYGGTKYEQYF
TRBV10-3,NA,15,TRBJ2-2,many,TGTGCCATCAGCTCCGGGACAACTGACACCGGGGAGCTGTTTTTT,CAISSGTTDTGELFF
TRBV29-1,NA,11,TRBJ1-2,many,TGCAGCGTTGGAGGGGACTATGGCTACACCTTC,CSVGGDYGYTF
TRBV7-9,NA,16,TRBJ2-3,many,TGTGCCAGCAGCTTAGGGCCACAGGGTAGCACAGATACGCAGTATTTT,CASSLGPQGSTDTQYF
TRBV5-1,NA,15,TRBJ1-6,many,TGCGCCAGCAGCTCGGACTCTTCGTATAATTCACCCCTCCACTTT,CASSSDSSYNSPLHF
TRBV6-1,NA,13,TRBJ1-5,few,TGTGCCAGCAAAGGGCCCGCGTGGGGGCCCCAGCATTTT,CASKGPAWGPQHF
TRBV11-3,TRBD1,15,TRBJ2-7,few,TGTGCCAGCAGCTTCGGGACAGGGAGCCCCTACGAGCAGTACTTC,CASSFGTGSPYEQYF
TRBV15,NA,12,TRBJ2-1,many,TGTGCCACCAGCAGAGCTGCGGTCGAGCAGTTCTTC,CATSRAAVEQFF
TRBV5-1,NA,15,TRBJ2-6,many,TGCGCCAGCAGCTTGGGCATTGCTGGGGCCAACGTCCTGACTTTC,CASSLGIAGANVLTF
TRBV7-2,TRBD2,16,TRBJ2-2,NA,TGTGCCAGCAGCTCTCCTGGCGGGAGTAACACCGGGGAGCTGTTTTTT,CASSSPGGSNTGELFF
TRBV3-1,NA,12,TRBJ2-7,many,TGTGCCAGCAGCCAAGATAACTACGAGCAGTACTTC,CASSQDNYEQYF
TRBV6-2/TRBV6-3,NA,13,TRBJ1-5,many,TGTGCCAGCAGGGGATGGAGCAATCAGCCCCAGCATTTT,CASRGWSNQPQHF
TRBV7-2,NA,15,TRBJ2-7,many,TGTGCCAGCAGCTCAGACGGAAGAATCTCCTACGAGCAGTACTTC,CASSSDGRISYEQYF
TRBV6-1,NA,14,TRBJ2-7,many,TGTGCCAGCAGTGAAGGGACGTTCTCCTACGAGCAGTACTTC,CASSEGTFSYEQYF
TRBV6-5,NA,14,TRBJ2-7,NA,TGTGCCCCCCCCTCAGGGGGGCCCTCCTACGAGCAGTACTTC,CAPPSGGPSYEQYF
TRBV6-2/TRBV6-3,NA,14,TRBJ1-2,many,TGTGCCAGCAGTTATCGACAGCTCAACTATGGCTACACCTTC,CASSYRQLNYGYTF
TRBV7-8,TRBD2,16,TRBJ2-7,NA,TGTGCCAGCAGCAAGGGGCGACTAGCGGGAGGAGGCGAGCAGTACTTC,CASSKGRLAGGGEQYF
TRBV6-2/TRBV6-3,TRBD2,18,TRBJ2-1,many,TGTGCCAGCAGTTACTTCCTAGCGGGGGGCTTAACCTACAATGAGCAGTTCTTC,CASSYFLAGGLTYNEQFF
TRBV5-5,NA,13,TRBJ2-1,many,TGTGCCAGCAGCTTGGCCTTCGGCGATGAGCAGTTCTTC,CASSLAFGDEQFF
TRBV20-1,NA,13,TRBJ2-7,many,TGCAGTGCCGGGGACCTTATGGGCTACGAGCAGTACTTC,CSAGDLMGYEQYF
TRBV10-3,NA,14,TRBJ1-3,NA,TGTGCCATCAGGGAACAGGGAGCTGGAAACACCATATATTTT,CAIREQGAGNTIYF
TRBV28,TRBD2,17,TRBJ2-1,many,TGTGCCAGCGCGGACCGGACTAGCGCCTACTCGCGGCTCGAGCAGTTCTTC,CASADRTSAYSRLEQFF
TRBV11-2,TRBD2,15,TRBJ2-3,NA,TGTGCCAGCAGAGCTAGCGGGGGCCTCACAGATACGCAGTATTTT,CASRASGGLTDTQYF
TRBV6-6,TRBD2,19,TRBJ2-1,many,TGTGCCAGCAGTTATCCCAGTGTGAGCGGGAGGGCAGATCGCGATGAGCAGTTCTTC,CASSYPSVSGRADRDEQFF
TRBV5-6,NA,14,TRBJ1-1,many,TGTGCCAGCAGCTTGGTGGGATTGAACACTGAAGCTTTCTTT,CASSLVGLNTEAFF
TRBV27,NA,13,TRBJ2-7,NA,TGTGCCAGCAGCTTGCGGCAGAGCTACGAGCAGTACTTC,CASSLRQSYEQYF
TRBV20-1,NA,12,TRBJ2-1,many,TGCAGTGCTGAACTAGCTGTCGGGGAGCAGTTCTTC,CSAELAVGEQFF
TRBV24-1,NA,15,TRBJ2-7,many,TGTGCCACCAGTGAGACCCGGGACACAGCCTACGAGCAGTACTTC,CATSETRDTAYEQYF
TRBV3-1,NA,15,TRBJ1-6,few,TGTGCCAGCAGCCAAGGGTCAGGCAATAATTCACCCCTCCACTTT,CASSQGSGNNSPLHF
TRBV6-5,NA,15,TRBJ2-7,NA,TGTGCCAGCAGTTACTCGAAGGAGGGCACCTACGAGCAGTACTTC,CASSYSKEGTYEQYF
TRBV28,NA,16,TRBJ1-2,many,TGTGCCAGCAGTTTGGCGACAGCCCACTATGGCTCTGGCTACACCTTC,CASSLATAHYGSGYTF
TRBV12-3/TRBV12-4,NA,14,TRBJ1-1,many,TGTGCCAGCAGCCCCCTGGCAGTAAACACTGAAGCTTTCTTT,CASSPLAVNTEAFF
TRBV11-2,NA,14,TRBJ2-5,NA,TGTGCCAGCAGCTTAGTACCCGGGGAAGAGACCCAGTACTTC,CASSLVPGEETQYF
TRBV7-2,NA,11,TRBJ1-6,many,TGTGCCAGCGGAGAATGGTCACCCCTCCACTTT,CASGEWSPLHF
TRBV20-1,TRBD2,15,TRBJ2-1,many,TGCAGTGCATGGGGAGCGGGGGAGGGCTACAATGAGCAGTTCTTC,CSAWGAGEGYNEQFF
TRBV7-9,NA,15,TRBJ2-2,NA,TGTGCCAGCAGCTTTTCGGGGATTAACACCGGGGAGCTGTTTTTT,CASSFSGINTGELFF
TRBV9,NA,15,TRBJ2-1,NA,TGTGCCAGCAGCGTAGGAGCGGGCTCCTACAATGAGCAGTTCTTC,CASSVGAGSYNEQFF
TRBV7-2,NA,13,TRBJ2-7,many,TGTGCCAGCAGATCAAATCCCGGGGGAGAGCAGTACTTC,CASRSNPGGEQYF
TRBV13,NA,17,TRBJ1-3,many,TGTGCCAGCAGCTTAGGCGAACGCAGAGATTATGGAAACACCATATATTTT,CASSLGERRDYGNTIYF
TRBV4-1,NA,12,TRBJ2-4,few,TGCGCCAGCAAAGGGGGTCAAAACATTCAGTACTTC,CASKGGQNIQYF
TRBV5-6,TRBD1,14,TRBJ1-2,NA,TGTGCCAGCAGACTAACAGGGGGCCTCTATGGCTACACCTTC,CASRLTGGLYGYTF
TRBV5-1,NA,11,TRBJ1-4,many,TGCGCCAGCAGCGAAGACGAAAAACTGTTTTTT,CASSEDEKLFF